This is a list of T cell receptor beta chains from one sample in a study of spatial heterogeneity in lung cancer. TCRdb analysed the 5' RACE reads with MiXCR anew, one entry per CDR3 protein. This table has under 80,000 distinct CDR3 sequences, about 6.6% appearing once. Sequencing was performed on PBMCs, taken at surgery. These receptors originate from a female donor with early-stage non-small cell lung cancer. Each CDR3 is given with its conserved first and last residue. Each record gives: CDR3 length, J gene, D gene, V gene, clone size, CDR3 DNA, CDR3 protein. D genes are given only for firm matches. The size of a clone is reported for some rows only, either as once, few or many, or as a class for expanded clones.

>14|TRBJ2-2|NA|TRBV6-4|few
TGTGCCAGCAGTGACCAGGGAAACACCGGGGAGCTGTTTTTT
CASSDQGNTGELFF
>14|TRBJ2-7|NA|TRBV12-3/TRBV12-4|many
TGTGCCAGCAGTTTAGCGGGGATACGTTACGAGCAGTACTTC
CASSLAGIRYEQYF
>17|TRBJ1-6|TRBD1|TRBV13|few
TGTGCCAGCAGCTTGATTACCGGGACAGGGGGTCATTCACCCCTCCACTTT
CASSLITGTGGHSPLHF
>16|TRBJ1-1|NA|TRBV4-1|many
TGCGCCAGCAGCCAAGCCCCAGGACTGGAGAACACTGAAGCTTTCTTT
CASSQAPGLENTEAFF
>15|TRBJ2-7|NA|TRBV28|many
TGTGCCAGCAGCCCCGGGCCTCCGGCGATCTACGAGCAGTACTTC
CASSPGPPAIYEQYF
>16|TRBJ2-3|TRBD2|TRBV3-1|few
TGTGCCAGCAGCCAAGAATTAGCGGGGGGTCACTACGGGCAGTATTTT
CASSQELAGGHYGQYF
>14|TRBJ1-4|TRBD1|TRBV9|many
TGTGCCAGCAGCGTAGACAGGGGAGGTGAAAAACTGTTTTTT
CASSVDRGGEKLFF
>15|TRBJ1-5|NA|TRBV7-9|many
TGTGCCAGCAGCTTAGAAGGGGTTAGCAATCAGCCCCAGCATTTT
CASSLEGVSNQPQHF
>13|TRBJ1-4|NA|TRBV12-3/TRBV12-4|many
TGTGCCAGCAGTTTAAACAGTGGGGAAAAACTGTTTTTT
CASSLNSGEKLFF
>14|TRBJ2-5|NA|TRBV7-3|many
TGTGCCAGCAGCCCCCGAGTGGGGGTTGAGACCCAGTACTTC
CASSPRVGVETQYF
>18|TRBJ2-6|NA|TRBV21-1|many
TGTGCCAGCAGCACAAATCTGGTCCGGGGGCCTGGGGCCAACGTCCTGACTTTC
CASSTNLVRGPGANVLTF
>13|TRBJ1-2|NA|TRBV27|many
TGTGCCAGCAGTTTAGAGGGGTCCTATGGCTACACCTTC
CASSLEGSYGYTF
>14|TRBJ1-6|TRBD1|TRBV20-1|many
TGCAGTGCTAGTGAGACAGGGGGCAATTCACCCCTCCACTTT
CSASETGGNSPLHF
>17|TRBJ2-1|TRBD1|TRBV10-3|NA
TGTGCCATCAGTGAAAACGACCCGGGACAGGGATGGAATGAGCAGTTCTTC
CAISENDPGQGWNEQFF
>14|TRBJ1-5|NA|TRBV2|NA
TGTGCCAGCAGTGAAGGCAGGGGCTATCAGCCCCAGCATTTT
CASSEGRGYQPQHF
>13|TRBJ2-7|NA|TRBV6-1|few
TGTGCCAGCAGTGAGGGCCTTACCTACGAGCAGTACTTC
CASSEGLTYEQYF
>16|TRBJ1-4|NA|TRBV28|few
TGTGCCAGCAGTCAGACCTGGGTCTGGGGCTATGAAAAACTGTTTTTT
CASSQTWVWGYEKLFF
>15|TRBJ1-1|NA|TRBV6-5|NA
TGTGCCAGCAGTCCCGGGACGGACGTGCTCACTGAAGCTTTCTTT
CASSPGTDVLTEAFF
>13|TRBJ1-5|TRBD1|TRBV20-1|many
TGCAGTGCTTCCCAGGGGGACAATCAGCCCCAGCATTTT
CSASQGDNQPQHF
>14|TRBJ1-2|NA|TRBV20-1|many
TGCAGTGCTAGAGATTGGGAAGTCAGCTATGGCTACACCTTC
CSARDWEVSYGYTF
>14|TRBJ1-1|NA|TRBV6-6|many
TGTGCCAGCAGTTCATCAAAGGGGGGAACTGAAGCTTTCTTT
CASSSSKGGTEAFF
>16|TRBJ2-5|NA|TRBV28|few
TGTGCCAGCAGTCCCTTTGGGGCACAAGAACAAGAGACCCAGTACTTC
CASSPFGAQEQETQYF
>14|TRBJ2-7|NA|TRBV12-3/TRBV12-4|NA
TGTGCCAGCAGTCAAACAGGGACCTCCTACGAGCAGTACTTC
CASSQTGTSYEQYF
>14|TRBJ2-7|TRBD1|TRBV6-5|many
TGTGCCAGCACCAAGGGGACAGGCTCCTACGAGCAGTACTTC
CASTKGTGSYEQYF
>15|TRBJ2-1|TRBD1|TRBV20-1|many
TGCAGTGCTAGTTCGACAGGGGGCTCCTACAATGAGCAGTTCTTC
CSASSTGGSYNEQFF
>15|TRBJ2-2|NA|TRBV11-2|many
TGTGCCAGCAGCTTAGTGTGGGGGAGCACCGGGGAGCTGTTTTTT
CASSLVWGSTGELFF
>14|TRBJ1-2|NA|TRBV6-5|many
TGTGCCAGCAGTTACGATCGGGGTAACTATGGCTACACCTTC
CASSYDRGNYGYTF
>16|TRBJ2-3|TRBD2|TRBV2|once
TGTGCCAGCAGTTTGGGACTAGCGGGAGGGCCAGATACGCAGTATTTT
CASSLGLAGGPDTQYF
>14|TRBJ1-1|NA|TRBV30|NA
TGTGCCTGGATGTTGACCCTCGGCGGCACTGAAGCTTTCTTT
CAWMLTLGGTEAFF
>14|TRBJ2-3|TRBD1|TRBV7-3|once
TGTGCCAGCAGCTCTCGACAGGGGGGAGATACGCAGTATTTT
CASSSRQGGDTQYF
>13|TRBJ1-1|NA|TRBV12-3/TRBV12-4|many
TGTGCCAGCCTTCTTGACTTGAACACTGAAGCTTTCTTT
CASLLDLNTEAFF
>13|TRBJ2-1|NA|TRBV28|many
TGTGCCAGCAGGGATATGGACTACAATGAGCAGTTCTTC
CASRDMDYNEQFF
>15|TRBJ2-1|TRBD2|TRBV27|many
TGTGCCAGCAGTTTCACTAGCGGGGGGCACAATGAGCAGTTCTTC
CASSFTSGGHNEQFF
>17|TRBJ1-5|NA|TRBV27|many
TGTGCCAGCACCCCGGGGGGCACTGGGGGCGTTAATCAGCCCCAGCATTTT
CASTPGGTGGVNQPQHF
>15|TRBJ1-6|TRBD1|TRBV5-1|many
TGCGCCAGCAGCTTAGGGCGGGACAGCGGTTCACCCCTCCACTTT
CASSLGRDSGSPLHF
>14|TRBJ1-6|NA|TRBV6-6|many
TGTGCCAGCAGCTCCAGCGTGGGGAATTCACCCCTCCACTTT
CASSSSVGNSPLHF
>13|TRBJ2-5|NA|TRBV11-1|many
TGTGCCAGCAGCTTGTCTAGCAAAGAGACCCAGTACTTC
CASSLSSKETQYF
>12|TRBJ2-1|TRBD2|TRBV7-8|NA
TGTGCCAGCAGCCTAGGTGGACTAGCGACGTTCTTC
CASSLGGLATFF
>13|TRBJ1-2|TRBD1|TRBV4-1|NA
TGCGCCAGCAAGGAGCAGGGGGTCTATGGCTACACCTTC
CASKEQGVYGYTF
>15|TRBJ1-2|NA|TRBV29-1|many
TGCAGCGTTGAAGTTCGACGGGAGGGAAACTATGGCTACACCTTC
CSVEVRREGNYGYTF
>15|TRBJ2-1|NA|TRBV11-3|many
TGTGCCAGCAGCTCCTTTGGAGGGGGCTACAATGAGCAGTTCTTC
CASSSFGGGYNEQFF
>11|TRBJ1-1|TRBD1|TRBV29-1|many
TGCAGCGTTCAGGGGGTACCTGAAGCTTTCTTT
CSVQGVPEAFF
>14|TRBJ2-5|TRBD1|TRBV9|many
TGTGCCAGCAGCGCGACAGGGGGCCAAGAGACCCAGTACTTC
CASSATGGQETQYF
>11|TRBJ1-1|NA|TRBV11-2|many
TGTGCCAGCAGCTTAGCCCTGGAAGCTTTCTTT
CASSLALEAFF
>16|TRBJ1-5|TRBD1|TRBV25-1|many
TGTGCCAGGGGGTGGGACAGGGCTTATAGCAATCAGCCCCAGCATTTT
CARGWDRAYSNQPQHF
>14|TRBJ2-3|NA|TRBV7-9|many
TGTGCCAGCAGCTTACAGGGTTTCACAGATACGCAGTATTTT
CASSLQGFTDTQYF
>14|TRBJ1-6|NA|TRBV19|many
TGTGCCAGTAGTATTGAAGGGGTCGGTTCACCCCTCCACTTT
CASSIEGVGSPLHF
>14|TRBJ1-5|NA|TRBV2|NA
TGTGCCAGCAGTGACGGACAGAGCAATCAGCCCCAGCATTTT
CASSDGQSNQPQHF
>15|TRBJ1-5|TRBD1|TRBV28|few
TGTGCCAGCAGTTTACCAGGGACAGCCAATCAGCCCCAGCATTTT
CASSLPGTANQPQHF
>15|TRBJ2-3|NA|TRBV12-3/TRBV12-4|few
TGTGCCAGCAGTCTTAGCGGTTACGGGGTAGATACGCAGTATTTT
CASSLSGYGVDTQYF
>15|TRBJ1-2|NA|TRBV6-1|NA
TGTGCCAGCAGTGTTAGGACACCTGAGAGCTATGGCTACACCTTC
CASSVRTPESYGYTF
>14|TRBJ1-5|NA|TRBV3-1|many
TGTGCCAGCAGCCAAGGGGCCCAGGGTCAGCCCCAGCATTTT
CASSQGAQGQPQHF
>15|TRBJ2-7|NA|TRBV18|many
TGTGCCAGCTCACTAGAGCCGGCCATTCTCTACGAGCAGTACTTC
CASSLEPAILYEQYF
>11|TRBJ2-3|NA|TRBV12-3/TRBV12-4|many
TGTGCCAGCACAGGCACAGATACGCAGTATTTT
CASTGTDTQYF
>16|TRBJ2-3|TRBD1|TRBV5-1|NA
TGCGCCAGGGTTGGACAGGGATTGGTAATCGCAGATACGCAGTATTTT
CARVGQGLVIADTQYF